These T cell receptor beta chains were read from a single sample in a study of beta chain features in type 1 diabetes. TCRdb's copy holds only in-frame clones and misses some; the assay was immunoSEQ multiplex PCR. Of about 660,000 clones detected, about 14% appear once; the ten largest clones hold nearly 0.04%. The source material was naive CD4+ T cells from blood. Every receptor here comes from a man between 18 and 29 years old with type 1 diabetes. The CDR3 runs from the conserved cysteine through the conserved F or W. A D gene is named only where the DNA matches it firmly. Not every row has a clone size; where given, it reads once, few, many or a size class.

cdr3_aa	cdr3_nt	clone_size	d_call	v_call	j_call
CASSGKAIGSYEQYF	TGTGCCAGCAGCGGGAAGGCGATAGGGTCCTACGAGCAGTACTTC	few	.	TRBV5-4	TRBJ2-7
CASSLRLPIVF	TGTGCCAGCAGCTTAAGACTACCTATCGTCTTC	few	.	TRBV7-9	TRBJ2-1
CASSPGRGGYTF	TGTGCCAGCAGTCCCGGCAGGGGGGGCTACACCTTC	.	TRBD1	TRBV6-6	TRBJ1-2
CASSLDPWETQYF	TGTGCCAGCAGCTTAGATCCTTGGGAGACCCAGTACTTC	few	.	TRBV11-3	TRBJ2-5
CASSLGRVDNSPLHF	TGTGCCAGCAGCTTAGGGCGGGTCGATAATTCACCCCTCCACTTT	.	.	TRBV7-9	TRBJ1-6
CASSLGQGLGEQYF	TGTGCCAGCAGCTTAGGGCAGGGCTTGGGTGAGCAGTACTTC	.	.	TRBV11-3	TRBJ2-7
CASSTWTGYTDTQYF	TGTGCCAGCAGCACTTGGACAGGTTACACAGATACGCAGTATTTT	few	TRBD1	TRBV7-9	TRBJ2-3
CAWSDRGRGQEEKLFF	TGTGCCTGGAGTGACCGCGGCAGGGGACAAGAGGAAAAACTGTTTTTT	once	.	TRBV30	TRBJ1-4
CASRLETQYF	TGTGCCAGCAGACTAGAGACCCAGTACTTC	few	.	TRBV6-5	TRBJ2-5
CASSYSGTENEKLFF	TGCGCCAGCAGTTACTCCGGGACTGAAAATGAAAAACTGTTTTTT	few	.	TRBV5-1	TRBJ1-4
CASSHDSYEQYF	TGCGCCAGCAGCCATGACTCCTACGAGCAGTACTTC	few	.	TRBV4-1	TRBJ2-7
CASSLEASGRVEQFF	TGTGCCAGCAGCTTGGAGGCTAGCGGGAGAGTTGAGCAGTTCTTC	few	TRBD2	TRBV5-4	TRBJ2-1
CASSQDSVRNSPLHF	TGTGCCAGCAGCCAAGATAGTGTGCGTAATTCACCCCTCCACTTT	few	.	TRBV14	TRBJ1-6
CASSAGREETQYF	TGTGCCAGCAGCGCCGGACGGGAAGAGACCCAGTACTTC	few	.	TRBV9	TRBJ2-5
CASSAENYNEQFF	TGTGCCAGCAGCGCCGAAAATTACAATGAGCAGTTCTTC	few	.	TRBV13	TRBJ2-1
CASSLATQGAEQYF	TGTGCCAGCAGCTTGGCAACTCAGGGGGCAGAGCAGTATTTT	.	TRBD1	TRBV7-2	TRBJ2-3
CASSFPQGRGDYNEQFF	TGTGCCAGCAGTTTCCCCCAAGGGCGGGGGGACTACAATGAGCAGTTCTTC	.	TRBD2	TRBV28	TRBJ2-1
CASSLSRASGTNEQFF	TGTGCCAGCAGCTTATCCCGGGCTAGCGGGACCAATGAGCAGTTCTTC	few	TRBD2	TRBV7-9	TRBJ2-1
CASSPGGVGKLFF	TGTGCCAGCAGCCCCGGGGGGGTAGGAAAACTGTTTTTT	few	.	TRBV6-5	TRBJ1-4
CASTPGGDGYGYTF	TGTGCCAGCACCCCGGGAGGGGATGGGTATGGCTACACCTTC	many	.	TRBV7-2	TRBJ1-2
CASSSRTGSEAFF	TGTGCCAGCAGCTCTCGGACAGGGTCTGAAGCTTTCTTT	few	TRBD1	TRBV7-9	TRBJ1-1
CAIRTGTGSNEQFF	TGTGCCATCAGGACCGGGACAGGGAGTAATGAGCAGTTCTTC	few	TRBD1	TRBV10-3	TRBJ2-1
CSALSVISSYNEQFF	TGCAGCGCCCTTAGCGTTATTAGCTCCTACAATGAGCAGTTCTTC	.	.	TRBV29-1	TRBJ2-1
CASSLTSGSSYEQYF	TGTGCCAGTAGCCTGACTAGCGGGAGCTCCTACGAGCAGTACTTC	once	TRBD2	TRBV19	TRBJ2-7
CASSRQGQINNEQFF	TGTGCCAGCAGCCGCCAAGGACAGATCAATAATGAGCAGTTCTTC	.	.	TRBV7-2	TRBJ2-1
CASSRNSRGYQETQYF	TGTGCCAGCTCACGAAACTCGCGGGGGTACCAAGAGACCCAGTACTTC	.	TRBD2	TRBV18	TRBJ2-5